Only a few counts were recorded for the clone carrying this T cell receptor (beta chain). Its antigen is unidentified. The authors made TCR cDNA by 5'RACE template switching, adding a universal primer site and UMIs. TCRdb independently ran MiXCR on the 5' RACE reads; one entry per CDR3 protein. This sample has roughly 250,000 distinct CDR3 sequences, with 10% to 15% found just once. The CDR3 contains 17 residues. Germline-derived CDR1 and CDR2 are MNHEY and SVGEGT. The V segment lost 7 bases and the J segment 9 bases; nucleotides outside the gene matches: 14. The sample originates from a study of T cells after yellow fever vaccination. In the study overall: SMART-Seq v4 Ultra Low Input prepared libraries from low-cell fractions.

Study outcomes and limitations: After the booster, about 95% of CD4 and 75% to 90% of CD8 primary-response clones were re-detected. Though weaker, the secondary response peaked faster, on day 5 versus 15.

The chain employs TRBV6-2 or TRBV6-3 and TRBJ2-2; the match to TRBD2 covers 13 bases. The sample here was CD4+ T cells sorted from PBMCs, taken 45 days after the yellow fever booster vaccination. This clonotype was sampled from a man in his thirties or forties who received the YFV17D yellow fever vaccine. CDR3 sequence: CASTLPRTSGSRRELFF. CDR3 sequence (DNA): TGTGCCAGCACCTTACCGAGGACTAGCGGGAGTAGGAGGGAGCTGTTTTTT.